This T cell receptor (beta chain) was profiled in a study of cytomegalovirus exposure and HLA in healthy donors. The V end was cut by 6 bases, the J end by 1 base, with 15 bases between. The CDR3 length is 15 residues. In germline, CDR1 is MNHNY, CDR2 SVGAGI (reference sequence). The method was immunoSEQ multiplex PCR; TCRdb's version includes in-frame clones alone and lacks a portion of them. The repertoire holds around 160,000 clones, with more than 70% as singletons. Notes on the study in general: A few chains linked to CMV were shown in vitro to be specific for CMV antigens.

To note about this clone: The antigen remains undetermined.

Sequenced sample: PBMCs. This clonotype was obtained from a man aged 18 to 29 in good health and CMV-seronegative. The chain uses TRBV6-6 and TRBJ1-1, with a possible D match to TRBD1 (6 bases). The CDR3 DNA reads TGTGCCAGCAGCCGCGACAGGATGGGGAACACTGAAGCTTTCTTT. Protein: CASSRDRMGNTEAFF.